Shown below are 26 T cell receptor beta chains from a single sample sequenced in a study of blood T cell repertoires in COVID-19. Method: immunoSEQ multiplex PCR; TCRdb's copy keeps in-frame clones and lacks some. The profile shows hundreds of thousands of clones, 80% to 90% of them singletons. Sequenced: PBMCs or T cells enriched from blood (not recorded which). These receptors originate from a man aged 18 to 30 who had recovered from COVID-19.

The chain links TRBV11-2 to TRBJ2-7; 7 positions agree with TRBD1. CDR1 SGHAT and CDR2 FQNNGV come from the germline V gene. The CDR3 spans 16 residues. V was clipped by 1 base and J by 4 bases; unmatched bases: 10. The DNA of the CDR3 is TGTGCCAGCAGCTTAGTTGAGGGGGCGACGGGATACGAGCAGTACTTC. It encodes CASSLVEGATGYEQYF.

This chain links TRBV19 with TRBJ1-4; 9 bases fit TRBD1. V dropped 5 bases and J dropped 6; count of bases not matched to a gene: 7. Germline V lookup: CDR1 LNHDA, CDR2 SQIVND (reference sequence). This CDR3 has 15 residues. CDR3 sequence reads: CASSPRDREDEKLFF. DNA for the CDR3: TGTGCCAGTAGTCCACGGGACAGGGAGGATGAAAAACTGTTTTTT.

The chain has TRBV7-2 and TRBJ2-1; perhaps TRBD1 as D (5 bases). CDR3 length equals 13 residues. Trimming removed 5 bases from V and 10 bases from J, with 15 bases in between. Germline CDR1 reads SGHTA; CDR2 reads FQGNSA. As DNA, the CDR3 is TGTGCCAGCAGCCCCTATTCTCAGGGAGAGCAGTTCTTC. Protein sequence: CASSPYSQGEQFF.

The chain joins TRBV5-1 to TRBJ1-5; maybe TRBD1 (5 bases). The CDR3 length is 14 residues. The V and J ends lost 4 bases and 4 bases respectively, with 12 bases between them. Germline V lookup: CDR1 SGHRS, CDR2 YFSETQ. This chain's CDR3 is CASSAGQENQPQHF. DNA of the CDR3: TGCGCCAGCAGCGCGGGGCAAGAGAATCAGCCCCAGCATTTT.

This chain joins TRBV20-1 and TRBJ2-7, with TRBD2 identical over 9 bases. Losses at the gene ends were 3 bases for V and 3 bases for J; bases not matched to a gene: 9. Germline CDR1 DFQATT, CDR2 SNEGSKA (reference sequence). This CDR3 is 15 amino acids long. Here the CDR3 reads CSASVAGGSFYEQYF. The CDR3 nucleotides are TGCAGTGCTAGTGTGGCGGGAGGGTCGTTCTACGAGCAGTACTTC.

This clone was seen more than once but under ten times. This rearrangement joins TRBV6-5 to TRBJ2-7; TRBD2 matches at 8 bases. Germline V gene data show CDR1 as MNHEY and CDR2 as SVGAGI. The CDR3 spans 15 residues. Germline trimming cut 0 bases from V and 3 bases from J; bases unmatched to any gene: 4. Here the CDR3 DNA reads TGTGCCAGCAGTTACTCCGGCGGGGGGAGCTACGAGCAGTACTTC. Translated: CASSYSGGGSYEQYF.

The CDR3 DNA reads as TGTGCCAGCAGCGGAGGACTGCAGAACACTGAAGCTTTCTTT. Translated, it gives CASSGGLQNTEAFF. The chain joins TRBV9 to TRBJ1-1; D call uncertain. Looked up from germline, CDR1 is SGDLS and CDR2 is YYNGEE. Trimming stripped 3 bases from V and 1 base from J, with 10 bases between. The CDR3 spans 14 residues. Complete variable domain (other parts from reference TRBV9 and TRBJ1-1): DSGVTQTPKHLITATGQRVTLRCSPRSGDLSVYWYQQSLDQGLQFLIQYYNGEERAKGNILERFSAQQFPDLHSELNLSSLELGDSALYFCASSGGLQNTEAFFGQGTRLTVV.

The chain links TRBV18 to TRBJ2-3; TRBD2 might be the D (6 bases). V was pared by 3 bases and J by 4 bases, with 14 bases between. Germline CDR1 reads KGHSH; CDR2 reads LQKENI. The CDR3 totals 15 residues. The CDR3 DNA reads TGTGCCAGCTCACCTCTGACTAGTGGGGCAGATACGCAGTATTTT. This encodes CASSPLTSGADTQYF.

The rearrangement joins TRBV6-5 to TRBJ2-5, with D perhaps TRBD1 (5 bases). Germline V gives CDR1 MNHEY, CDR2 SVGAGI. CDR3 length: 15 residues. The V end lost 10 bases, the J end lost 5 bases, and 23 bases lay between the germline ends. The CDR3 region has the DNA TGTGCCACCCCTTCCCGTCAGGGTGGCAGGGAGACCCAGTACTTC. It translates to CATPSRQGGRETQYF.

The V gene is TRBV5-1, the J gene TRBJ2-1, with a possible D match to TRBD2 (5 bases). Trimming pared 1 base from V and 0 bases from J, leaving 8 bases between. Germline V gives CDR1 SGHRS, CDR2 YFSETQ. This CDR3 comprises 15 residues. The chain's CDR3 is CASSLTGSSYNEQFF. The CDR3 DNA reads as TGCGCCAGCAGCTTGACGGGGAGCTCCTACAATGAGCAGTTCTTC.

The V and J genes are TRBV28 and TRBJ2-2; tentative D call: TRBD2 (6 bases). Between the trimmed V and J ends, which lost 3 bases and 4 bases, there was a span of 12 bases. This CDR3 has 15 residues. Germline loops: CDR1 MDHEN, CDR2 SYDVKM. DNA of the CDR3: TGTGCCAGCAGTTTTCCACTAGCAGGCACCGGGGAGCTGTTTTTT. Translating it yields CASSFPLAGTGELFF.

The gene calls are TRBV10-3 and TRBJ1-1, with 8 bases identical to TRBD1. This CDR3 has 17 residues. V lost 4 bases and J lost 0; bases outside the gene matches: 10. CDR1 ENHRY and CDR2 SYGVKD come from the germline V gene. CDR3 region: CAISAAQGATVNTEAFF. CDR3 DNA sequence: TGTGCCATCAGTGCAGCTCAGGGGGCAACCGTGAACACTGAAGCTTTCTTT.

V is TRBV15 and J is TRBJ2-2, with D maybe TRBD1 (5 bases). V gave up 5 bases and J gave up 7 bases, with 14 bases separating them. Germline V gene sequence: CDR1 LNHNV, CDR2 YYDKDF (reference sequence). The CDR3 is made up of 14 amino acids. The CDR3 region is CATSATFQGGELFF. Here the CDR3 DNA reads TGTGCCACCAGCGCAACTTTCCAGGGCGGGGAGCTGTTTTTT.

The table lists this clone with a count of one. V is TRBV19 and J is TRBJ2-1, with no clear D. CDR1 LNHDA and CDR2 SQIVND come from the germline V gene (reference sequence). Deletions cut 1 base from V and 5 bases from J, with 15 bases between. The CDR3 length is 16 residues. This CDR3 reads CASSIGEHLPNNEQFF. In DNA, the CDR3 is TGTGCCAGTAGTATAGGTGAGCATCTCCCAAACAATGAGCAGTTCTTC.

The chain links TRBV7-9 to TRBJ2-7, with D unclear. V dropped 2 bases and J dropped 1 base, with 9 bases sitting between them. The germline CDR1 and CDR2 sequences are SEHNR and FQNEAQ (reference sequence). The CDR3 extends over 14 amino acids. This chain's CDR3 is CASSLTQSSYEQYF. CDR3 DNA: TGTGCCAGCAGCTTAACACAATCGTCCTACGAGCAGTACTTC.

The CDR3 loop reads CASSPGEGYEQYF. The DNA of the CDR3 is TGCGCCAGCAGCCCAGGGGAGGGCTACGAGCAGTACTTC. The chain employs TRBV5-1 and TRBJ2-7; weak D call: TRBD2 (7 bases). V lost 4 bases, J lost 3 bases, and 11 bases lay in between. CDR1 is SGHRS, CDR2 YFSETQ, per germline. This CDR3 has 13 residues.

This clone has a single count. The V call is TRBV19, the J call TRBJ1-3; D gene ambiguous. V lost 6 bases to trimming and J lost 0 bases, with 6 bases between them. In germline, CDR1 is LNHDA, CDR2 SQIVND (reference sequence). There are 13 residues in the CDR3. The CDR3: CASRHISGNTIYF. The CDR3, as DNA: TGTGCCAGTAGGCACATCTCTGGAAACACCATATATTTT.

V usage is TRBV9 and J usage is TRBJ1-5; D perhaps matches TRBD1 (5 bases). Trimming took 4 bases from V and 4 from J, leaving 24 bases between them. The CDR3 loop spans 18 amino acids. Per germline, CDR1 SGDLS and CDR2 YYNGEE. The DNA for the CDR3 is TGTGCCAGCAGCAAGGGTTTGGGTGCAGGGCAGAGTAATCAGCCCCAGCATTTT. Translating gives CASSKGLGAGQSNQPQHF.

V gene TRBV19 combines with J gene TRBJ1-1; 9 nucleotides agree with TRBD1. The CDR3 is made up of 16 amino acids. The germline V gene has CDR1 LNHDA and CDR2 SQIVND (reference sequence). The trim removed 3 bases at V and 4 bases at J, leaving 9 bases unmatched. The CDR3 sequence is CASSIGTGQAGTEAFF. CDR3 bases: TGTGCCAGTAGTATCGGGACAGGGCAGGCGGGCACTGAAGCTTTCTTT.

The rearrangement joins TRBV7-8 to TRBJ2-6, with D possibly matching TRBD2 (6 bases). With 5 bases removed from V and 0 bases from J, the gap between germline ends came to 14 bases. This CDR3 region has 17 residues. The germline V gene has CDR1 SGHVS and CDR2 FQNEAQ. This chain's CDR3 is CASSTSGRLSGANVLTF. CDR3 bases: TGTGCCAGCAGCACAAGCGGGCGGCTCTCTGGGGCCAACGTCCTGACTTTC.

The chain recombines TRBV3-1 (or the pseudogene TRBV3-2) with TRBJ1-1, with TRBD1 matching over 7 bases. CDR3 size: 14 residues. J gave up 4 bases and V 2 bases, and 4 bases lay outside the gene matches. In germline, CDR1 is LGHDT, CDR2 YNNKEL (reference sequence). The CDR3 nucleotides read TGTGCCAGCAGCCAAAGGGGGCCAGTCACTGAAGCTTTCTTT. The encoded protein is CASSQRGPVTEAFF.

This chain links TRBV10-3 with TRBJ1-4, with a tentative D call TRBD1 (5 bases). CDR3 length: 12 amino acids. Per germline, CDR1 ENHRY and CDR2 SYGVKD. V lost 11 bases to trimming and J lost 7 bases, with 14 bases between them. The CDR3 sequence: CASGRGTEKLFF. The DNA of the CDR3 is TGTGCCTCCGGCCGGGGGACTGAAAAACTGTTTTTT.

The genes are TRBV19 and TRBJ1-5, with no clear D. V dropped 3 bases and J dropped 1 base, with 7 bases sitting between them. This CDR3 comprises 14 residues. CDR1 and CDR2 (germline): LNHDA, SQIVND (reference sequence). The CDR3 region has the DNA TGTGCCAGTAGTATTGTACAGAGCAATCAGCCCCAGCATTTT. This encodes CASSIVQSNQPQHF.

The chain uses TRBV6-5 and TRBJ1-1; D is undetermined. Deletions cut 6 bases from V and 2 bases from J, with 7 bases between. Germline V gene data show CDR1 as MNHEY and CDR2 as SVGAGI. The CDR3 contains 12 residues. The CDR3 DNA follows: TGTGCCAGCAGACACCCAAACACTGAAGCTTTCTTT. Residues: CASRHPNTEAFF.

The V gene is TRBV30, the J gene TRBJ2-1; 8 nucleotides line up with TRBD2. The CDR3 consists of 14 residues. The germline CDR1 and CDR2 sequences are GTSNPN and SVGIG (reference sequence). J was trimmed by 6 bases and V by 2 bases; bases with no gene match: 6. The CDR3 DNA reads as TGTGCCTGGAGTACCAGCGGGAGTGCCAATGAGCAGTTCTTC. It specifies CAWSTSGSANEQFF.

The J gene is TRBJ2-7, the V gene TRBV11-2; a weak D match, TRBD2 (6 bases). Trimming shortened V by 5 bases and J by 3 bases, and 17 bases separated the two germline ends. CDR3 size: 15 residues. Germline assignment: CDR1 SGHAT and CDR2 FQNNGV. In DNA form, the CDR3 reads TGTGCCAGCAGCCTCATCGGGGGAAACCTCTACGAGCAGTACTTC. This codes for CASSLIGGNLYEQYF.